This TCR beta chain was observed in a study of blood T cell repertoires in COVID-19. The method was immunoSEQ multiplex PCR; TCRdb's version includes in-frame clones alone and lacks a portion of them. The table lists fewer than 150,000 clones, around 90% of them singletons. V lost 4 bases and J lost 2, with 6 bases in between. The CDR3 is 13 amino acids. This receptor was identified in a woman between 50 and 59 years old with acute or convalescent COVID-19. This chain uses TRBV12-3 or TRBV12-4 with TRBJ2-1; the D is unclear. Sequenced: peripheral blood. The CDR3 coding sequence is TGTGCCAGCAGTTCAAAGCCCTACAATGAGCAGTTCTTC. Translated, it gives CASSSKPYNEQFF.